The 2 T cell receptor beta chains reported below all come from one sample, sequenced in a study of shared clonotypes between healthy human individuals. Sequencing used immunoSEQ multiplex PCR; TCRdb keeps in-frame clones, though not all of them. The sample carries a few hundred thousand clones, around three quarters recorded once. The sequencing input was PBMCs. The receptor source for this set is a woman aged 40-49 years in good health. Some clones in this sample may be carry-over from other donors' samples.

The CDR3 reads CASSLGPGYEQFF. The DNA for the CDR3 is TGTGCCAGCAGCTTAGGGCCCGGTTATGAGCAGTTCTTC. The gene calls are TRBV7-2 and TRBJ2-1; D is undetermined. Trimming pared 1 base from V and 8 bases from J, leaving 9 bases between. Germline V gene data show CDR1 as SGHTA and CDR2 as FQGNSA. The length of the CDR3 is 13 residues.

The V gene is TRBV6-5, the J gene TRBJ2-7; 9 nucleotides align to TRBD2. The CDR3 is 15 amino acids. V trimming: 0 bases; J trimming: 4 bases; junction bases outside the gene matches: 4. Germline assignment: CDR1 MNHEY and CDR2 SVGAGI. The CDR3 bases are TGTGCCAGCAGTTACTCAGGACTAGCGCTTTACGAGCAGTACTTC. It is translated as CASSYSGLALYEQYF.